The rows below give T cell receptor beta chains drawn from one sample of a study of cytomegalovirus exposure and HLA in healthy donors. The assay was immunoSEQ multiplex PCR, and TCRdb's table has in-frame clones only and misses some. This repertoire shows approximately 110,000 clones, 60% to 75% found once; its top ten account for less than 5%. The sequencing sample was made of PBMCs. Every receptor here comes from a woman aged 45-65 years in good health and CMV-seropositive. Both conserved end residues are part of each CDR3. D genes are given only for firm matches. The listing skips clone size in some rows; elsewhere it reads once, few, many or a size class.

D: TRBD1; size: .; V: TRBV5-6; J: TRBJ1-3; CDR3: CASSLGTGRSGNTIYF; DNA: TGTGCCAGCAGCTTGGGGACAGGAAGGTCTGGAAACACCATATATTTT
D: TRBD1; size: .; V: TRBV7-8; J: TRBJ2-2; CDR3: CASTLDRVGAGELFF; DNA: TGTGCCAGCACCTTAGACAGGGTGGGGGCCGGGGAGCTGTTTTTT
D: .; size: .; V: TRBV30; J: TRBJ2-3; CDR3: CAWNLRDTQYF; DNA: TGTGCCTGGAACCTACGAGATACGCAGTATTTT
D: .; size: .; V: TRBV2; J: TRBJ2-7; CDR3: CASSEGGYEQYF; DNA: TGTGCCAGCAGCGAAGGCGGGTACGAGCAGTACTTC
D: .; size: .; V: TRBV10-3; J: TRBJ1-3; CDR3: CAISDRTVQTGNTIYF; DNA: TGTGCCATCAGTGACAGGACAGTTCAGACTGGAAACACCATATATTTT
D: .; size: .; V: TRBV19; J: TRBJ2-7; CDR3: CASSTGTHSYEQYF; DNA: TGTGCCAGTAGTACCGGGACTCACTCCTACGAGCAGTACTTC
D: TRBD1; size: .; V: TRBV11-3; J: TRBJ2-7; CDR3: CASSLEKQGGIEQYF; DNA: TGTGCCAGCAGCTTAGAGAAACAGGGGGGCATCGAGCAGTACTTC
D: .; size: .; V: TRBV19; J: TRBJ2-7; CDR3: CASSSTSYEQYF; DNA: TGTGCCAGTAGCAGTACCTCCTACGAGCAGTACTTC
D: .; size: .; V: TRBV10-3; J: TRBJ2-1; CDR3: CAITLTTAYNEQFF; DNA: TGTGCCATCACCCTGACTACCGCCTACAATGAGCAGTTCTTC
D: TRBD2; size: .; V: TRBV5-1; J: TRBJ2-5; CDR3: CASSLDSGGNQETQYF; DNA: TGCGCCAGCAGCTTGGACAGCGGGGGGAACCAAGAGACCCAGTACTTC
D: .; size: .; V: TRBV5-6; J: TRBJ1-1; CDR3: CASSLQGSLEAFF; DNA: TGTGCCAGCAGCTTGCAGGGGTCGCTAGAAGCTTTCTTT
D: TRBD1; size: .; V: TRBV10-3; J: TRBJ1-5; CDR3: CAISESDREGQPQHF; DNA: TGTGCCATCAGTGAGTCGGACAGGGAGGGTCAGCCCCAGCATTTT
D: TRBD1; size: .; V: TRBV11-2; J: TRBJ1-6; CDR3: CASSPGQGVSPLHF; DNA: TGTGCCAGCAGCCCGGGACAGGGTGTTTCACCCCTCCACTTT
D: TRBD1; size: .; V: TRBV7-6; J: TRBJ2-5; CDR3: CASSTGQGAFLQETQYF; DNA: TGTGCCAGCAGCACGGGACAGGGGGCTTTTCTCCAAGAGACCCAGTACTTC
D: .; size: .; V: TRBV27; J: TRBJ1-1; CDR3: CASSYDRDTEAFF; DNA: TGTGCCAGCAGTTACGACAGAGACACTGAAGCTTTCTTT
D: .; size: .; V: TRBV15; J: TRBJ2-3; CDR3: CATRETNIDTQYF; DNA: TGTGCCACCCGCGAAACTAATATAGATACGCAGTATTTT
D: TRBD1; size: .; V: TRBV7-2; J: TRBJ1-4; CDR3: CASSLGQGSEKLFF; DNA: TGTGCCAGCAGCTTAGGACAGGGTAGCGAAAAACTGTTTTTT
D: TRBD1; size: .; V: TRBV2; J: TRBJ1-1; CDR3: CASTTMTGRSEAFF; DNA: TGTGCCAGCACTACGATGACAGGGAGGTCTGAAGCTTTCTTT
D: .; size: .; V: TRBV9; J: TRBJ2-1; CDR3: CASSVEGSPYNEQFF; DNA: TGTGCCAGCAGCGTGGAGGGTTCCCCCTACAATGAGCAGTTCTTC
D: .; size: few; V: TRBV29-1; J: TRBJ1-1; CDR3: CSVGHHGNTEAFF; DNA: TGCAGCGTGGGACACCATGGGAACACTGAAGCTTTCTTT
D: .; size: .; V: TRBV9; J: TRBJ1-1; CDR3: CASSATGSNTEAFF; DNA: TGCGCCAGCAGCGCTACAGGTTCGAACACTGAAGCTTTCTTT
D: .; size: .; V: TRBV7-9; J: TRBJ1-5; CDR3: CASSLEAGVQPQHF; DNA: TGTGCCAGCAGCTTAGAAGCCGGGGTTCAGCCCCAGCATTTT
D: TRBD1; size: .; V: TRBV29-1; J: TRBJ1-2; CDR3: CSAEDRDGYTF; DNA: TGCAGCGCTGAGGACAGGGATGGCTACACCTTC
D: .; size: .; V: TRBV5-1; J: TRBJ2-5; CDR3: CASNNLSLAETQYF; DNA: TGCGCCAGCAACAACCTGTCCCTAGCAGAGACCCAGTACTTC
D: .; size: few; V: TRBV7-9; J: TRBJ1-3; CDR3: CASSLDNRANTIYF; DNA: TGTGCCAGCAGCTTAGATAACAGAGCCAACACCATATATTTT
D: .; size: .; V: TRBV4-3; J: TRBJ1-5; CDR3: CASSQDYGGDQPQHF; DNA: TGCGCCAGCAGCCAAGATTATGGGGGGGATCAGCCCCAGCATTTT
D: TRBD1; size: .; V: TRBV30; J: TRBJ2-1; CDR3: CAWSVGTGGLILPSNEQFF; DNA: TGTGCCTGGAGTGTAGGGACAGGGGGCCTCATCCTGCCTTCCAATGAGCAGTTCTTC
D: .; size: .; V: TRBV10-3; J: TRBJ2-1; CDR3: CAISVAGNEQFF; DNA: TGTGCCATCAGTGTGGCGGGCAATGAGCAGTTCTTC
D: .; size: .; V: TRBV19; J: TRBJ1-1; CDR3: CASSLQPNTEAFF; DNA: TGTGCCAGTAGCTTACAGCCGAACACTGAAGCTTTCTTT
D: TRBD2; size: .; V: TRBV19; J: TRBJ2-2; CDR3: CASSIGGGASSTGELFF; DNA: TGTGCCAGTAGTATCGGCGGGGGGGCGAGTAGCACCGGGGAGCTGTTTTTT
D: .; size: few; V: TRBV6-5; J: TRBJ1-3; CDR3: CASRINRDGNTIYF; DNA: TGTGCCAGCAGGATCAACAGGGATGGAAACACCATATATTTT
D: .; size: .; V: TRBV6-5; J: TRBJ1-1; CDR3: CASSIRTADTEAFF; DNA: TGTGCCAGCAGTATCCGAACAGCTGACACTGAAGCTTTCTTT
D: TRBD1; size: .; V: TRBV18; J: TRBJ1-1; CDR3: CASSENRGRTEAFF; DNA: TGTGCCAGCTCAGAGAACAGGGGGCGGACTGAAGCTTTCTTT
D: .; size: few; V: TRBV2; J: TRBJ2-5; CDR3: CASSERGMGETQYF; DNA: TGTGCCAGCAGTGAAAGGGGTATGGGGGAGACCCAGTACTTC
D: .; size: .; V: TRBV7-9; J: TRBJ2-2; CDR3: CASSPSANTGELFF; DNA: TGTGCCAGCAGCCCCAGCGCGAACACCGGGGAGCTGTTTTTT
D: TRBD1; size: .; V: TRBV19; J: TRBJ2-7; CDR3: CASSMGQGSEQYF; DNA: TGTGCCAGTAGTATGGGACAGGGGTCCGAGCAGTACTTC
D: TRBD1; size: .; V: TRBV27; J: TRBJ1-2; CDR3: CASRTQGAMGGYTF; DNA: TGTGCCAGCAGGACACAGGGGGCGATGGGTGGCTACACCTTC
D: TRBD1; size: .; V: TRBV7-2; J: TRBJ1-2; CDR3: CASSLEGQGSFLYGYTF; DNA: TGTGCCAGCAGCTTAGAAGGACAGGGCTCGTTCCTCTATGGCTACACCTTC
D: .; size: .; V: TRBV6-1; J: TRBJ2-5; CDR3: CASSKTVQETQYF; DNA: TGTGCCAGTTCTAAGACAGTCCAAGAGACCCAGTACTTC
D: TRBD1; size: .; V: TRBV4-1; J: TRBJ2-7; CDR3: CASSPLTGDTYEQYF; DNA: TGCGCCAGCAGCCCCTTGACAGGGGACACCTACGAGCAGTACTTC
D: .; size: .; V: TRBV29-1; J: TRBJ1-2; CDR3: CSVGGRLRVGYTF; DNA: TGCAGCGTGGGGGGACGCTTACGCGTCGGCTACACCTTC
D: .; size: .; V: TRBV4-3; J: TRBJ1-4; CDR3: CASSQVRGIVGEKLFF; DNA: TGCGCCAGCAGCCAAGTGCGGGGAATAGTTGGTGAAAAACTGTTTTTT